The clone carrying this TCR beta chain was recorded once. Different DNA sequences within this sample yield the same CDR3. The method was immunoSEQ multiplex PCR; TCRdb's version includes in-frame clones alone and lacks a portion of them. The data show over 2 million clones, over 85% seen once. As defined, naive CD8 cells were CD45RO-negative and positively selected for CCR7, with terminally differentiated effector memory CD45RA+ cells excluded. V lost 1 base to trimming and J lost 2 bases, with 2 bases between them. CDR1 and CDR2 from the germline V gene are SGHAT and FQNNGV. The CDR3 has 12 residues. This entry is derived from a study of shared clonotypes between healthy human individuals.

This sequence joins TRBV11-2 and TRBJ2-5; D uncertain. The sequenced material came from naive CD8+ T cells sorted from blood. This sequence originates from a man between 18 and 35 years old in good health. CDR3 in amino acids: CASSLAQETQYF. The CDR3 bases are TGTGCCAGCAGCTTAGCGCAAGAGACCCAGTACTTC.